The 9 T cell receptor beta chains presented below share a single source sample, sequenced in a study of CD8+ T cells in alopecia areata. Once RNA had been extracted, it was reverse transcribed into cDNA to act as the sequencing template. TCRdb's table, derived via immunoSEQ multiplex PCR, lists solely in-frame clones and lacks some. The data contain roughly 120,000 clones, roughly 68% of them singletons. The sequenced sample was CD4+ T cells sorted from blood. These TCRs come from a human donor in good health.

This chain connects TRBV6-5 to TRBJ1-6; maybe TRBD1 (5 bases). The germline V gene encodes CDR1 MNHEY and CDR2 SVGAGI. V was pared by 5 bases and J by 5 bases, with 10 bases between. The CDR3 length is 14 residues. The CDR3 reads CASSQGLDNSPLHF. As DNA, the CDR3 is TGTGCCAGCAGTCAGGGACTGGATAATTCACCCCTCCACTTT.

The gene calls are TRBV25-1 and TRBJ1-1, with a possible D match to TRBD1 (6 bases). The CDR3 extends over 15 amino acids. The V and J ends lost 5 bases and 4 bases respectively, with 17 bases between them. The germline CDR1 and CDR2 sequences are MGHDK and SYGVNS. This CDR3 is CASSKEQGGGTEAFF. The CDR3 DNA reads as TGTGCCAGCAGTAAAGAACAGGGAGGTGGCACTGAAGCTTTCTTT.

This clone showed up many times. The chain employs TRBV18 and TRBJ1-4; the match to TRBD1 covers 7 bases. Per germline, CDR1 KGHSH and CDR2 LQKENI. The CDR3 runs 14 residues. The V segment lost 3 bases and the J segment 8 bases; nucleotides outside the gene matches: 6. CDR3 DNA: TGTGCCAGCTCACCCACAGGGGCCGGCGAAAAACTGTTTTTT. Translating it yields CASSPTGAGEKLFF.

The V and J genes are TRBV30 and TRBJ2-3; D not resolved. V was cut by 3 bases and J by 0 bases, with 1 base left in between. The germline gives CDR1 GTSNPN, CDR2 SVGIG (reference sequence). The CDR3 sequence is 11 residues long. The CDR3 here is CAWRSTDTQYF. The CDR3 bases are TGTGCCTGGAGGAGCACAGATACGCAGTATTTT.

The chain joins TRBV14 to TRBJ1-1, with D uncertain. Trimming left V 3 bases short and J 8 bases short, with 16 bases between. Germline V gives CDR1 SGHDN, CDR2 FVKESK. CDR3 size: 14 residues. The CDR3 spells CASSQSSGFPEAFF. CDR3 nucleotides: TGTGCCAGCAGCCAGTCCTCGGGGTTCCCCGAAGCTTTCTTT.

The V gene is TRBV27, the J gene TRBJ2-7; 7 positions match TRBD1. This CDR3 is 12 amino acids long. J gave up 6 bases and V 4 bases, and 3 bases lay outside the gene matches. CDR1 is MNHEY, CDR2 SMNVEV, per germline (reference sequence). The CDR3: CASSYRGSEQYF. The CDR3 DNA follows: TGTGCCAGCAGTTACAGGGGTAGCGAGCAGTACTTC.

The chain is built from TRBV29-1 and TRBJ2-3, with TRBD2 as a possible D gene (6 bases). Looked up from germline, CDR1 is SQVTM and CDR2 is ANQGSEA. The CDR3 is 14 amino acids. Trimming stripped 4 bases from V and 0 bases from J, with 11 bases between. CDR3 region: CSVGRDSSTDTQYF. Written as DNA, the CDR3 is TGCAGCGTTGGCCGGGACTCTAGCACAGATACGCAGTATTTT.

The chain joins TRBV30 to TRBJ1-2, with a weak D call TRBD1 (6 bases). V was pared by 8 bases and J by 4 bases, with 17 bases between. This CDR3 has 13 residues. CDR1 GTSNPN and CDR2 SVGIG come from the germline V gene (reference sequence). The CDR3 loop reads CAGLGAASYGYTF. CDR3 nucleotides: TGTGCCGGGCTGGGGGCAGCCAGCTATGGCTACACCTTC.

This sequence joins TRBV30 and TRBJ2-6; D is unresolved. The CDR3 spans 13 residues. The V gene's germline CDR1 is GTSNPN and CDR2 SVGIG (reference sequence). V was clipped by 4 bases and J by 0 bases, with 4 bases between them. The CDR3 spells CAWKGSGANVLTF. The CDR3 DNA reads as TGTGCCTGGAAGGGCTCTGGGGCCAACGTCCTGACTTTC.